These T cell receptor beta chains were read from a single sample in a study of blood T cell repertoires in COVID-19. Libraries were prepared by immunoSEQ multiplex PCR; TCRdb keeps only in-frame clonotypes and omits some of them. The table has just under 60,000 clones, more than 65% seen once. The sample was peripheral blood. Every receptor here comes from a man at least 80 years old with COVID-19, enrolled during active disease. Both conserved end residues are part of each CDR3. The D gene is left open where the match is weak. The listing skips clone size in some rows; elsewhere it reads once, few, many or a size class.

.	TRBV2	TRBJ1-1	.	CASSRQVNTEAFF	TGTGCCAGCAGTCGACAGGTGAACACTGAAGCTTTCTTT
.	TRBV6-5	TRBJ2-3	.	CASSYVAGGTDTQYF	TGTGCCAGCAGTTACGTGGCAGGGGGCACAGATACGCAGTATTTT
.	TRBV13	TRBJ2-3	TRBD1	CASSRGQGADTQYF	TGTGCCAGCAGTAGGGGACAGGGTGCCGATACGCAGTATTTT
.	TRBV18	TRBJ1-4	.	CASSPRQFATNEKLFF	TGTGCCAGCTCACCACGTCAATTTGCAACTAATGAAAAACTGTTTTTT
.	TRBV25-1	TRBJ1-4	.	CASSLQGSTNEKLFF	TGTGCCAGCAGTCTCCAGGGGTCAACAAATGAAAAACTGTTTTTT
.	TRBV19	TRBJ1-1	.	CASRSRSTEAFF	TGTGCCAGTAGGAGCCGATCCACTGAAGCTTTCTTT
.	TRBV5-1	TRBJ2-1	TRBD2	CASSLAAKRGLDEQFF	TGCGCCAGCAGCTTGGCGGCGAAGCGGGGGTTGGATGAGCAGTTCTTC
few	TRBV23-1	TRBJ2-4	TRBD2	CAGGGGIQYF	TGCGCCGGCGGGGGGGGCATTCAGTACTTC
.	TRBV7-9	TRBJ1-1	TRBD1	CASRPSGQMNTEAFF	TGTGCCAGCAGGCCGTCGGGACAGATGAACACTGAAGCTTTCTTT
.	TRBV25-1	TRBJ1-1	.	CASSELTEAFF	TGTGCCAGCAGTGAGTTAACAGAAGCTTTCTTT
.	TRBV10-3	TRBJ2-3	TRBD2	CATRGGGDTQYF	TGTGCCACCCGGGGGGGAGGAGATACGCAGTATTTT
.	TRBV4-1	TRBJ2-2	TRBD2	CASSQGTSGRPNTGELFF	TGCGCCAGCAGCCAAGGTACTAGCGGGAGACCCAACACCGGGGAGCTGTTTTTT
once	TRBV2	TRBJ1-6	.	CASGREEDSPLHF	TGTGCCAGCGGTAGGGAGGAAGATTCACCCCTCCACTTT
once	TRBV7-9	TRBJ1-2	.	CASSLDPDYGYTF	TGTGCCAGCAGCTTAGACCCGGACTATGGCTACACCTTC
.	TRBV28	TRBJ2-2	.	CASSLLVPGELFF	TGTGCCAGCAGCCTACTAGTTCCCGGGGAGCTGTTTTTT
few	TRBV19	TRBJ1-2	.	CASSMQGSRYYGYTF	TGTGCCAGTAGTATGCAGGGCTCGAGATACTATGGCTACACCTTC
.	TRBV7-8	TRBJ1-1	.	CASSYLRVGTEAFF	TGTGCCAGCAGTTATCTCAGGGTAGGCACTGAAGCTTTCTTT
.	TRBV7-6	TRBJ1-2	TRBD1	CASSLTGYGYTF	TGTGCCAGCAGCTTGACAGGGTACGGCTACACCTTC
few	TRBV19	TRBJ2-1	.	CASGQSSYNEQFF	TGTGCCAGTGGGCAGAGCTCCTACAATGAGCAGTTCTTC
once	TRBV27	TRBJ1-1	.	CASNDGGAGKMNTEAFF	TGTGCCAGCAATGATGGTGGGGCAGGGAAAATGAACACTGAAGCTTTCTTT
.	TRBV14	TRBJ1-2	.	CASSQEGRGYGYTF	TGTGCCAGCAGCCAAGAAGGCAGGGGCTATGGCTACACCTTC
once	TRBV7-2	TRBJ1-4	TRBD1	CASRRGQAQEKLFF	TGTGCCAGCCGGCGTGGACAGGCCCAAGAAAAACTGTTTTTT